The 6 T cell receptor beta chains given below trace back to one sample, sequenced in a study of regulatory T cells in long-lasting Graves disease. The time point denotes: persistent/refractory GD, antithyroid drugs over 5 years with positive TRAb. RNA from PBMCs was the source of the TCR library. Building the TCR beta libraries relied on iRepertoire HTBI primers, and CDR3 regions underwent Arm-PCR. A single record per CDR3 protein comes from TCRdb applying MiXCR to the multiplex PCR reads. The sample consists of roughly 360,000 distinct CDR3 sequences, 23% of them appearing once. The sequences come from peripheral blood mononuclear cells (PBMCs), collected when the disease was refractory, from a patient treated with antithyroid drugs. These receptors were collected from a woman aged 40 to 50 with Graves disease.

This clonotype was seen many times. V usage is TRBV12-3 or TRBV12-4 and J usage is TRBJ2-5, with D tentatively TRBD2 (6 bases). The length of the CDR3 is 13 residues. V gave up 3 bases and J gave up 10 bases, with 15 bases separating them. CDR3 protein: CASSFVGGVNQYF. CDR3 DNA: TGTGCCAGCAGTTTTGTGGGAGGAGTGAACCAGTACTTC.

The V call is TRBV19, the J call TRBJ2-6; D perhaps matches TRBD2 (5 bases). The germline V gene encodes CDR1 LNHDA and CDR2 SQIVND (reference sequence). The CDR3 runs 20 residues. Trimming stripped 4 bases from V and 4 bases from J, with 26 bases between. The CDR3 loop is CASSNPQMARGNAGANVLTF. As DNA, the CDR3 is TGTGCCAGTAGTAATCCCCAAATGGCCCGAGGGAACGCCGGGGCCAACGTCCTGACTTTC. Complete variable domain (other parts from reference TRBV19 and TRBJ2-6): DGGITQSPKYLFRKEGQNVTLSCEQNLNHDAMYWYRQDPGQGLRLIYYSQIVNDFQKGDIAEGYSVSREKKESFPLTVTSAQKNPTAFYLCASSNPQMARGNAGANVLTFGAGSRLTVL.

This clonotype was recorded many times. The genes are TRBV20-1 and TRBJ2-5; possibly TRBD1 or TRBD2 for D (5 bases each). The CDR3 loop spans 14 amino acids. In germline, CDR1 is DFQATT, CDR2 SNEGSKA (reference sequence). V was cut by 1 base and J by 5 bases, with 14 bases left in between. CDR3 region: CSARVIGAGETQYF. CDR3 nucleotides: TGCAGTGCTAGAGTCATAGGGGCGGGTGAGACCCAGTACTTC.

CDR3 DNA: TGTGCCAGCAGCTACAATTTGGGGGGGAACTATGGCTACACCTTC. It is translated as CASSYNLGGNYGYTF. The V call is TRBV6-5, the J call TRBJ1-2; D perhaps matches TRBD1 (5 bases). The CDR3 loop spans 15 amino acids. The germline V and J ends were trimmed by 6 bases and 2 bases, with 16 bases remaining between them. The germline CDR1 and CDR2 sequences are MNHEY and SVGAGI.

The sample holds many counts of this clonotype. The chain combines TRBV28 with TRBJ1-5, with 7 bases aligning to TRBD1. Germline CDR1 and CDR2: MDHEN and SYDVKM. With 5 bases clipped from V and 3 bases from J, the junction kept 10 bases outside the gene matches. CDR3 size: 16 residues. CDR3 protein: CASSPPGQTPNQPQHF. CDR3 DNA sequence: TGTGCCAGCAGTCCCCCGGGACAGACCCCCAATCAGCCCCAGCATTTT.

The chain links TRBV20-1 to TRBJ2-5; tentatively, D is TRBD1 (6 bases). The assigned J gene may be wrong: the sequence end matches TRBJ2-1 better. CDR1 and CDR2 (germline): DFQATT, SNEGSKA (reference sequence). The CDR3 is 12 amino acids. CDR3 sequence: CSVSRTENEQFF. As DNA, the CDR3 is TGCAGTGTTAGCCGGACAGAGAATGAGCAGTTCTTC.